Presented here are 13 T cell receptor beta chains from one specimen sequenced in a study of blood T cell repertoires in COVID-19. Repertoires were generated with immunoSEQ multiplex PCR, while TCRdb's copy carries only in-frame clones and drops some. The data contain over 90,000 clones, approximately 84% of them singletons. Sequencing was carried out using peripheral blood. These receptors all stem from a man in his forties or fifties with active or convalescent COVID-19.

The sample holds one count of this clone. This rearrangement joins TRBV5-4 to TRBJ2-1, with 13 bases that match TRBD2. This CDR3 is 18 amino acids long. J lost 3 bases, V lost 4 bases, and 10 bases had no gene match. Germline V CDR1 and CDR2: SGHNT, YYREEE (reference sequence). The CDR3 region has the DNA TGTGCCAGCAGCACCGGGACTAGCGGGGCCGACTTCTACAATGAGCAGTTCTTC. Translation: CASSTGTSGADFYNEQFF.

This clone appeared a single time. The chain couples TRBV28 to TRBJ2-3, with D perhaps matching TRBD2 (5 bases). This CDR3 comprises 13 residues. Germline loops: CDR1 MDHEN, CDR2 SYDVKM. The V and J ends lost 3 bases and 2 bases respectively, with 6 bases between them. The CDR3 sequence: CASSFGDTDTQYF. As DNA, the CDR3 is TGTGCCAGCAGTTTCGGGGACACAGATACGCAGTATTTT.

The rearrangement links TRBV5-1 to TRBJ1-4; 7 bases are a match to TRBD1. Germline V gene data show CDR1 as SGHRS and CDR2 as YFSETQ. This CDR3 has 15 amino acids. The V and J ends lost 4 bases and 1 base, in that order; junction bases with no gene match: 4. CDR3 bases: TGCGCCAGCAGCCAGGGGGATCTAACTAATGAAAAACTGTTTTTT. Amino acid sequence: CASSQGDLTNEKLFF.

The V call is TRBV5-1, the J call TRBJ1-4, with D maybe TRBD1 (5 bases). This CDR3 contains 14 residues. Germline V gene lookup returns CDR1 SGHRS and CDR2 YFSETQ. V was clipped by 6 bases and J by 7 bases, with 16 bases between them. Written as DNA, the CDR3 is TGCGCCAGCACCGCAGGGTCGGTGGGTGAAAAACTGTTTTTT. Its protein is CASTAGSVGEKLFF.

CDR3 sequence reads: CASSPTGTEAFF. The CDR3, as DNA: TGTGCCAGTAGCCCAACAGGGACTGAAGCTTTCTTT. The chain is built from TRBV19 and TRBJ1-1; D might be TRBD1 (6 bases). The CDR3 sequence is 12 residues long. Germline V gives CDR1 LNHDA, CDR2 SQIVND (reference sequence). V was pared by 6 bases and J by 5 bases, with 10 bases between.

CDR3 residues: CAASQIENTGELFF. The CDR3 DNA follows: TGTGCCGCAAGTCAGATTGAGAACACCGGGGAGCTGTTTTTT. The rearrangement uses TRBV10-3 and TRBJ2-2; D is ambiguous. Per germline, CDR1 ENHRY and CDR2 SYGVKD. With 11 bases removed from V and 1 base from J, the gap between germline ends came to 14 bases. The CDR3 is made up of 14 amino acids.

The J gene is TRBJ1-1, the V gene TRBV19; maybe TRBD1 (6 bases). Trimming took off 7 bases at V and 1 base at J, with 13 bases between the two ends. The germline V gene encodes CDR1 LNHDA and CDR2 SQIVND (reference sequence). The CDR3 length is 14 residues. The CDR3 sequence is CASILQGTNTEAFF. The CDR3 coding sequence is TGTGCCAGTATTCTGCAGGGGACGAACACTGAAGCTTTCTTT.

The rearrangement links TRBV9 to TRBJ1-3, with a weak D call TRBD1 (5 bases). V was shortened by 10 bases and J by 0 bases, with 14 bases between the two germline ends. Germline-derived CDR1 and CDR2 are SGDLS and YYNGEE. The CDR3 contains 14 residues. CDR3 sequence (DNA): TGTGCCCAAGGGGCTCTTTCCTCTGGAAACACCATATATTTT. It translates to CAQGALSSGNTIYF.

This clone was picked up one time. The rearrangement links TRBV11-2 to TRBJ2-3, with 7 bases identical to TRBD2. Germline assignment: CDR1 SGHAT and CDR2 FQNNGV. V shed 1 base and J 1 base; nucleotides not matched to a gene: 2. This CDR3 spans 15 amino acids. The CDR3 is CASSLVRGGTDTQYF. As DNA, the CDR3 is TGTGCCAGCAGCTTAGTTCGGGGGGGCACAGATACGCAGTATTTT.

The chain uses TRBV6-5 and TRBJ1-5, with 9 bases lining up with TRBD1. With 11 bases clipped from V and 2 bases from J, the junction kept 10 bases outside the gene matches. Germline CDR1 MNHEY, CDR2 SVGAGI. CDR3 size: 15 residues. CDR3 coding DNA: TGTGCCGCGGGAGTGGGACAGGGTGGCAATCAGCCCCAGCATTTT. Translating it yields CAAGVGQGGNQPQHF.

This chain connects TRBV7-2 to TRBJ1-5; the D is unclear. V was clipped by 1 base and J by 9 bases, with 13 bases between them. The germline V gene has CDR1 SGHTA and CDR2 FQGNSA. The CDR3 sequence is 14 residues long. As DNA, the CDR3 is TGTGCCAGCAGCTTAGGCTTGGGCGAAGCGCCCCAGCATTTT. It is translated as CASSLGLGEAPQHF.

This clone occurred once. The rearrangement joins TRBV2 to TRBJ2-3; 12 nucleotides align to TRBD1. V lost 3 bases, J lost 2 bases, and 6 bases stayed unmatched. The CDR3 contains 17 residues. The V gene's germline CDR1 is SNHLY and CDR2 FYNNEI. CDR3 sequence: CASSDGTGGILTDTQYF. Here the CDR3 DNA reads TGTGCCAGCAGTGACGGGACAGGGGGCATTCTCACAGATACGCAGTATTTT.

This clone has just a few counts. V and J are TRBV30 and TRBJ2-2; perhaps TRBD2 as D (5 bases). Germline lookup yields CDR1 GTSNPN and CDR2 SVGIG (reference sequence). V shed 3 bases and J shed 8 bases, with 19 bases lying between them. The CDR3 is 15 amino acids. The CDR3 loop is CAWSLRSLTGGELFF. The DNA for the CDR3 is TGTGCCTGGAGCTTGAGATCCCTAACGGGAGGGGAGCTGTTTTTT.